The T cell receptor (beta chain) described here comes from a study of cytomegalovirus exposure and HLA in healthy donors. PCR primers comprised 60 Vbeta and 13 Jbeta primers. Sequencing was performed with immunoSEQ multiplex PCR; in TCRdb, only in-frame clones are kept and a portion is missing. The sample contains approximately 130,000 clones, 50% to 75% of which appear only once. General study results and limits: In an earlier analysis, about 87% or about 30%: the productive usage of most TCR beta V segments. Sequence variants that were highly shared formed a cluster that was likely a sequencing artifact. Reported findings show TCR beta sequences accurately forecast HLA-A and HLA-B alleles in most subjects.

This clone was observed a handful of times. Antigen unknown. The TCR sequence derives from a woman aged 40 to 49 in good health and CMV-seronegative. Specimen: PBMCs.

Here the CDR3 DNA reads TGTGCCAGCAGTTTGGACAGGGATAAAACTGAAGCTTTCTTT. Amino acid sequence: CASSLDRDKTEAFF. The V gene is TRBV6-5, the J gene TRBJ1-1; 8 bases fit TRBD1. The CDR3 has 14 amino acids. Germline values: CDR1 MNHEY, CDR2 SVGAGI. The junction had 6 bases not matched to a gene; V was cut back by 4 bases and J by 5 bases.